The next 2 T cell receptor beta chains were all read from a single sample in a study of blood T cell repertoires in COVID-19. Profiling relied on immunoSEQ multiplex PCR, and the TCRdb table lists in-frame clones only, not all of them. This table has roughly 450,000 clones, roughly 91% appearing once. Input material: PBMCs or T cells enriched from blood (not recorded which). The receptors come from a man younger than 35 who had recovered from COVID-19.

CDR3 sequence: CASSFVNEQFF. CDR3 DNA: TGTGCCAGCAGCTTCGTCAATGAGCAGTTCTTC. V usage is TRBV11-2 and J usage is TRBJ2-1; D is unclear. V was cut by 3 bases and J by 6 bases, with 3 bases left in between. Per germline, CDR1 SGHAT and CDR2 FQNNGV. The length of the CDR3 is 11 residues.

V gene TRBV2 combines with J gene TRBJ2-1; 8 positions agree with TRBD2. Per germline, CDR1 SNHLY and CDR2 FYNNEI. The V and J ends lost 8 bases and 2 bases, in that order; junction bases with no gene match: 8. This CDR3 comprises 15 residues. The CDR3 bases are TGTGCCAGCGGGCCCCCGGGGGGGCCCTACAATGAGCAGTTCTTC. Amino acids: CASGPPGGPYNEQFF.